The rows below give T cell receptor beta chains drawn from one sample of a study of T cell changes during pregnancy in multiple sclerosis. Using immunoSEQ multiplex PCR, the repertoire was profiled, and TCRdb retains in-frame clones only, with some absent. The sample lists under 60,000 clones; 80% to 95% were seen once. Sequenced here: CD4+ T cells from peripheral blood mononuclear cells, sampled after pregnancy. The receptors shown here come from a female donor with multiple sclerosis, enrolled in a pregnancy study. CDR3s include the opening cysteine and the closing phenylalanine or tryptophan. D genes are given only for firm matches. The size of a clone is reported for some rows only, either as once, few or many, or as a class for expanded clones.

>-|TRBV14|TRBJ1-1|-
TGTGCCAGCAGCCAAGTCTACGGGGGCACTGAAGCTTTCTTT
CASSQVYGGTEAFF
>-|TRBV5-1|TRBJ2-7|-
TGCGCCAGCAGCTTGGAGCCCGCCAACGAGCAGTACTTC
CASSLEPANEQYF
>-|TRBV20-1|TRBJ1-2|-
TGCAGGGGGGGGGACAACTATGGCTACACCTTC
CRGGDNYGYTF
>-|TRBV9|TRBJ2-7|-
TGTGCCAGCAGCGTAGATGGGGCCTCCTACGAGCAGTACTTC
CASSVDGASYEQYF
>-|TRBV6-6|TRBJ1-2|-
TGTGCCAGCAGTTACTCCGTATATGGCTACACCTTC
CASSYSVYGYTF
>-|TRBV29-1|TRBJ1-4|-
TGCAGCGTTGAGAGGACAGCTAATGAAAAACTGTTTTTT
CSVERTANEKLFF
>few|TRBV9|TRBJ1-3|-
TGTGCCAGCAGCGTACAGGGAATTGGTAACACCATATATTTT
CASSVQGIGNTIYF
>-|TRBV12-5|TRBJ2-7|TRBD1
TGTGCTAGTGGTTTTGAACAGGGGGTTAATACCTACGAGCAGTACTTC
CASGFEQGVNTYEQYF
>-|TRBV6-6|TRBJ2-3|-
TGTGCCAGCAGTACCTTTAGCGGAGGTACGCAGTATTTT
CASSTFSGGTQYF
>-|TRBV27|TRBJ2-7|TRBD2
TGTGCCAGCAGGACTAGCGGGGACTCCTACGAGCAGTACTTC
CASRTSGDSYEQYF
>-|TRBV6-5|TRBJ1-1|TRBD1
TGTGCCAGCAGTTACTCGACAGGGGGAGAGAGTGAAGCTTTCTTT
CASSYSTGGESEAFF
>-|TRBV14|TRBJ1-4|-
TGTGCCAGCAGCCAAAGCCGACCAGGGGCTGAAAAACTGTTTTTT
CASSQSRPGAEKLFF
>-|TRBV10-3|TRBJ2-3|TRBD2
TGTGCCATCGGCCCGGGACTAGCGGGGGGGCCGGATACGCAGTATTTT
CAIGPGLAGGPDTQYF
>-|TRBV19|TRBJ1-1|-
TGTGCCAGTAGTATGGGACTATCGGGCACTGAAGCTTTCTTT
CASSMGLSGTEAFF
>-|TRBV7-2|TRBJ1-5|-
TGTGCCAGCAGTCTTGCGGGACCCCAGCATTTT
CASSLAGPQHF
>-|TRBV29-1|TRBJ1-1|TRBD1
TGCAGCGTCCGGACAGGGGGGGCCACTGAAGCTTTCTTT
CSVRTGGATEAFF
>-|TRBV18|TRBJ1-6|TRBD1
TGTGCCAGCTCACCCTACGGACAGGGTAATTCACCCCTCCACTTT
CASSPYGQGNSPLHF
>-|TRBV7-2|TRBJ2-1|-
TGTGCCAGCAGCTTAAGACTCGCCTCCAATGAGCAGTTCTTC
CASSLRLASNEQFF
>-|TRBV11-2|TRBJ1-6|-
TGTGCCAGCAGCCCACCGCCGACTAGGGGTAGAAGGTCACCCCTCCACTTT
CASSPPPTRGRRSPLHF